A selection of T cell receptor beta chains follows, all from one sample in a study of T cell repertoires in cytomegalovirus infection. For these TCRs, the target antigens are not known. In TCRdb, the reads were re-called with MiXCR into one record per CDR3 protein. The repertoire holds about 330,000 distinct CDR3 sequences, with just under 35% as singletons. The sequencing here drew on cultured PBMCs, taken from culture after CMV antigen stimulation. All receptors come from a human donor in good health (CMV status not recorded). Some clones in this sample may be carry-over from other donors' samples. The CDR3 runs from the conserved cysteine through the conserved F or W. D genes are given only for firm matches. The size field is filled for only some rows; it gives once, few, many or a size class.

clone_size: few; d_call: TRBD1; v_call: TRBV19; j_call: TRBJ1-2; cdr3_aa: CASSIDPGRGDGYTF; cdr3_nt: TGTGCCAGTAGTATAGATCCCGGCAGGGGGGATGGCTACACCTTC
clone_size: few; d_call: .; v_call: TRBV9; j_call: TRBJ2-5; cdr3_aa: CASSVAPLQETQYF; cdr3_nt: TGTGCCAGCAGCGTAGCGCCCCTCCAAGAGACCCAGTACTTC
clone_size: .; d_call: .; v_call: TRBV29-1; j_call: TRBJ2-3; cdr3_aa: CSVGGRVSDTQYF; cdr3_nt: TGCAGCGTGGGGGGGCGCGTATCAGATACGCAGTATTTT
clone_size: .; d_call: TRBD1; v_call: TRBV5-1; j_call: TRBJ1-2; cdr3_aa: CASSPGGIAAGVGYGYTF; cdr3_nt: TGCGCCAGCAGCCCAGGGGGGATTGCGGCAGGGGTAGGCTATGGCTACACCTTC
clone_size: .; d_call: TRBD1; v_call: TRBV12-3/TRBV12-4; j_call: TRBJ2-4; cdr3_aa: CASTTGDLTKNIQYF; cdr3_nt: TGTGCCAGCACGACAGGGGATTTAACCAAAAACATTCAGTACTTC
clone_size: once; d_call: TRBD2; v_call: TRBV27; j_call: TRBJ2-7; cdr3_aa: CASGRAGTYEQYF; cdr3_nt: TGTGCCAGCGGGAGGGCCGGCACCTACGAGCAGTACTTC
clone_size: many; d_call: .; v_call: TRBV6-1; j_call: TRBJ1-5; cdr3_aa: CASSEDGRYSNQPQHF; cdr3_nt: TGTGCCAGCAGTGAAGATGGACGGTATAGCAATCAGCCCCAGCATTTT
clone_size: few; d_call: .; v_call: TRBV20-1; j_call: TRBJ1-1; cdr3_aa: CSARDPRGEGTEAFF; cdr3_nt: TGCAGTGCTAGAGATCCCCGGGGGGAGGGCACTGAAGCTTTCTTT
clone_size: .; d_call: .; v_call: TRBV7-6; j_call: TRBJ2-4; cdr3_aa: CASSLTKPIAKSIQYF; cdr3_nt: TGTGCCAGCAGCTTAACCAAACCTATAGCCAAAAGCATTCAGTACTTC
clone_size: few; d_call: TRBD2; v_call: TRBV7-2; j_call: TRBJ2-3; cdr3_aa: CASSLALADRDTQYF; cdr3_nt: TGTGCCAGCAGCCTGGCACTAGCGGACCGAGATACGCAGTATTTT